The sequence of this T cell receptor (beta chain) was determined in a study of shared clonotypes between healthy human individuals. Whole-study findings and limits: Around 5% was the fraction of naive CD4 clonotypes found shared across a few donors. Incomplete sequencing of sorted subsets was indicated by rarefaction despite large depth.

This CDR3 is 14 amino acids long. Germline lookup yields CDR1 ENHRY and CDR2 SYGVKD. Trimming pared 6 bases from V and 5 bases from J, leaving 17 bases between. A note on this clone: The target antigen is unknown.

Measured with immunoSEQ multiplex PCR; TCRdb has only the in-frame clones, and not every one. The data contain under 2.5 million clones, about nine tenths of them seen just once; the ten biggest clones take up 0.37%. Sequencing used naive CD4+ T cells from PBMCs. Subset reported: CD45RA+ positively selected. This receptor was taken from a man aged 18 to 30 in good health. Some clones in this sample may be carry-over from other donors' samples. The V gene is TRBV10-3, the J gene TRBJ2-7; D may be TRBD2 (6 bases). CDR3 protein: CAISPREVPHEQYF. DNA for the CDR3: TGTGCCATCAGCCCAAGGGAGGTTCCCCACGAGCAGTACTTC.